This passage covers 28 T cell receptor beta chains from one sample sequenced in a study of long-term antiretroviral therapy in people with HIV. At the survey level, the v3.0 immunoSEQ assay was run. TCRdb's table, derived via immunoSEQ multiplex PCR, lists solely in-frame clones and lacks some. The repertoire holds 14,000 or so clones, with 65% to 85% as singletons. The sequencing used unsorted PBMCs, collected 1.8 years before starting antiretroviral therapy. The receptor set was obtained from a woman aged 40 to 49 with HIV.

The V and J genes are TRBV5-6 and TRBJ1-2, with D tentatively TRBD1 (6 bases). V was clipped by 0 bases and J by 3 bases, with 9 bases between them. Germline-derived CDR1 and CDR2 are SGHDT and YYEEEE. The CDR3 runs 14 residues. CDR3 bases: TGTGCCAGCAGCTTGGGGGGGCTTGACTATGGCTACACCTTC. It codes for CASSLGGLDYGYTF.

CDR3 bases: TGTGCCAGCTCACCAGTTCCGGAGACCTACGAGCAGTACTTC. This translates into CASSPVPETYEQYF. V usage is TRBV18 and J usage is TRBJ2-7; D gene ambiguous. V lost 2 bases, J lost 2 bases, and 10 bases lay in between. The CDR3 length is 14 residues. CDR1 and CDR2 from the germline V gene are KGHSH and LQKENI.

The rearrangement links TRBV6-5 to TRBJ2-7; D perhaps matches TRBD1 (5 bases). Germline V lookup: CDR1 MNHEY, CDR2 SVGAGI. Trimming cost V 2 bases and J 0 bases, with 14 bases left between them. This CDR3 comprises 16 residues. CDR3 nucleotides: TGTGCCAGCAGTTACGCCGCAGGGTACAGCTCCTACGAGCAGTACTTC. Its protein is CASSYAAGYSSYEQYF.

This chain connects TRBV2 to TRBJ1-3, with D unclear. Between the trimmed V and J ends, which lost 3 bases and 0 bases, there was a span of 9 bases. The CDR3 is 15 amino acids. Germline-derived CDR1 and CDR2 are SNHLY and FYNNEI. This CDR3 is CASSDLRPSGNTIYF. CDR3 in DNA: TGTGCCAGCAGTGACCTACGACCCTCTGGAAACACCATATATTTT.

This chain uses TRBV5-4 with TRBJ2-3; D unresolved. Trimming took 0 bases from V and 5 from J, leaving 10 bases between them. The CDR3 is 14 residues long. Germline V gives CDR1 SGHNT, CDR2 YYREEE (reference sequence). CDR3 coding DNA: TGTGCCAGCAGCTTGGGTAAACCTATAGATACGCAGTATTTT. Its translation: CASSLGKPIDTQYF.

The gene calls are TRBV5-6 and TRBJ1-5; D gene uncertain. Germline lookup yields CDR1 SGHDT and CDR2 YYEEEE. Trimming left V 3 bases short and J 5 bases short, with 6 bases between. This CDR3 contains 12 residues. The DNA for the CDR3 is TGTGCCAGCAGCTCCAGTTATCAGCCCCAGCATTTT. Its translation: CASSSSYQPQHF. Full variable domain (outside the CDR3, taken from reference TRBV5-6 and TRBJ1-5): DAGVTQSPTHLIKTRGQQVTLRCSPKSGHDTVSWYQQALGQGPQFIFQYYEEEERQRGNFPDRFSGHQFPNYSSELNVNALLLGDSALYLCASSSSYQPQHFGDGTRLSIL.

The CDR3 nucleotides are TGTGCCAGCAGCCCTCCGGGGGCCCACTATGGCTACACCTTC. As protein: CASSPPGAHYGYTF. V and J are TRBV14 and TRBJ1-2, with D perhaps TRBD1 (6 bases). There are 14 residues in the CDR3. The V and J ends lost 4 bases and 3 bases respectively, with 12 bases between them. Germline values: CDR1 SGHDN, CDR2 FVKESK.

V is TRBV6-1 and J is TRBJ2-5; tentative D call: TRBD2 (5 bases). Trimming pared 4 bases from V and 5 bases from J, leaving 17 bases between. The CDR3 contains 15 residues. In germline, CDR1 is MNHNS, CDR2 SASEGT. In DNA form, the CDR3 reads TGTGCCAGCAGTGTAACGGGGTTCGGTTTTGAGACCCAGTACTTC. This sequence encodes CASSVTGFGFETQYF.

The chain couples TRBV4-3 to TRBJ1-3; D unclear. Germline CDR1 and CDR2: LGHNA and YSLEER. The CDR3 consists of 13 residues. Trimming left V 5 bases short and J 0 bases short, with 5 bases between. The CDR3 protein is CASSAYSGNTIYF. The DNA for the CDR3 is TGCGCCAGCAGCGCTTACTCTGGAAACACCATATATTTT.

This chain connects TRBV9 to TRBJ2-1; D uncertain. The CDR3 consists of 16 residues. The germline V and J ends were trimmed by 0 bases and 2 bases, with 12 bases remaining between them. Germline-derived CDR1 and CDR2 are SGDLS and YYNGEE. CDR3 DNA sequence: TGTGCCAGCAGCGTAGATCCACGGCTAACCTACAATGAGCAGTTCTTC. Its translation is CASSVDPRLTYNEQFF.

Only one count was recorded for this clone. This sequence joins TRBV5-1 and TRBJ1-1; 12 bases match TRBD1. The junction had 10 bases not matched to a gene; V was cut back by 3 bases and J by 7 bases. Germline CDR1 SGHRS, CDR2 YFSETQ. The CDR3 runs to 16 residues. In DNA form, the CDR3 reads TGCGCCAGCAGCTCGGGACAGGGGGCGCGTGTCGGTGAAGCTTTCTTT. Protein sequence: CASSSGQGARVGEAFF.

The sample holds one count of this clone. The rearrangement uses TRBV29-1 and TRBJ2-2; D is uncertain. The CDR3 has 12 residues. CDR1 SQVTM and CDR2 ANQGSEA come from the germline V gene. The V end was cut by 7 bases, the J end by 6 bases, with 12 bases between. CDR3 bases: TGCAGCGCCGAGCAAGTGGCCGGGGAGCTGTTTTTT. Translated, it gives CSAEQVAGELFF.

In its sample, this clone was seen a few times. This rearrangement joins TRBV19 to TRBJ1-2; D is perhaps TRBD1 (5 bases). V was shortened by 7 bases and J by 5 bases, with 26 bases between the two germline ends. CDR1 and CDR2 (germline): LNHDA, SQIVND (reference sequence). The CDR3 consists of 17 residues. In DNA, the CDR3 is TGTGCCAGTACCCCCATAGAGGTGGTGGGGCCGCTATATGGCTACACCTTC. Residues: CASTPIEVVGPLYGYTF. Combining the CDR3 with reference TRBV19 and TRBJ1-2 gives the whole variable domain DGGITQSPKYLFRKEGQNVTLSCEQNLNHDAMYWYRQDPGQGLRLIYYSQIVNDFQKGDIAEGYSVSREKKESFPLTVTSAQKNPTAFYLCASTPIEVVGPLYGYTFGSGTRLTVV.

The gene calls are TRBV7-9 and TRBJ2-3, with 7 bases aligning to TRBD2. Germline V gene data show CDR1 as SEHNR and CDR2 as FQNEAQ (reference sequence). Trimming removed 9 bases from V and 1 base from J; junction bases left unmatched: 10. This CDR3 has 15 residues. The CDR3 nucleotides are TGTGCCAGTAGGAGGAGCGGGACCCGCACAGATACGCAGTATTTT. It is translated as CASRRSGTRTDTQYF.

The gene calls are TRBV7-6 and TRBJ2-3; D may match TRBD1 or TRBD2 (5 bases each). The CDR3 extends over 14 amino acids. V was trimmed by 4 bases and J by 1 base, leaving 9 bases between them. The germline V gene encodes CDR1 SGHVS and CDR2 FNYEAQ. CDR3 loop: CASSWGSGTDTQYF. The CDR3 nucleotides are TGTGCCAGCAGCTGGGGGTCGGGCACAGATACGCAGTATTTT.

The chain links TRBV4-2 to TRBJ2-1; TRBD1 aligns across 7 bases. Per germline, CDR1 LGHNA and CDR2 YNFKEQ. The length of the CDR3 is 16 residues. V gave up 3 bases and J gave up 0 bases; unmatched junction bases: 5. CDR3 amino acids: CASSHTGASSYNEQFF. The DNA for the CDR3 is TGTGCCAGCAGCCATACAGGGGCGAGCTCCTACAATGAGCAGTTCTTC.

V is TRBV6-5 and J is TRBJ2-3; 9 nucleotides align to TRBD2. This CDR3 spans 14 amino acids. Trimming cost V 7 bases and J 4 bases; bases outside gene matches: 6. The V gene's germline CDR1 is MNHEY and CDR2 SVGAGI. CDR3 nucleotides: TGTGCCAGCACCTTAGCGGGAGTCTCAGATACGCAGTATTTT. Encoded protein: CASTLAGVSDTQYF.

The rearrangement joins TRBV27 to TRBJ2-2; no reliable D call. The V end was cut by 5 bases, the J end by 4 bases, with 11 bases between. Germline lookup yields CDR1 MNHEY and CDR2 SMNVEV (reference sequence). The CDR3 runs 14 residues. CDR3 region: CASSRDLATGELFF. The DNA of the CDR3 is TGTGCCAGCAGTCGCGACTTAGCCACCGGGGAGCTGTTTTTT.

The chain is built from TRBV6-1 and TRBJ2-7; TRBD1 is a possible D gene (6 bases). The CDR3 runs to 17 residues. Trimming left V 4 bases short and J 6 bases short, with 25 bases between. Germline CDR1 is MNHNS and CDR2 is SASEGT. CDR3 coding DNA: TGTGCCAGCAGTGCAAGCGGCACACAGGGAATCTATTCCGAGCAGTACTTC. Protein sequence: CASSASGTQGIYSEQYF.

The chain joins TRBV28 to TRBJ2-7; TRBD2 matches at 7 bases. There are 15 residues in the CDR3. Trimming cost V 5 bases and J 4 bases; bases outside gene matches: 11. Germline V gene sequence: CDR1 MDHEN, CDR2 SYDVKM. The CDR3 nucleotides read TGTGCCAGCAGTCCACGGGGGGACCCCGATTACGAGCAGTACTTC. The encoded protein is CASSPRGDPDYEQYF.

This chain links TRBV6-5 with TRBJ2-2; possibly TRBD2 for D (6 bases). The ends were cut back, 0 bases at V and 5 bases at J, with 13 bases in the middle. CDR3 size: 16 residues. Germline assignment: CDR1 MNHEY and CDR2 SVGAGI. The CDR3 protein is CASSYSFGSGTGELFF. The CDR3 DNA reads TGTGCCAGCAGTTACTCATTCGGGAGTGGGACCGGGGAGCTGTTTTTT.

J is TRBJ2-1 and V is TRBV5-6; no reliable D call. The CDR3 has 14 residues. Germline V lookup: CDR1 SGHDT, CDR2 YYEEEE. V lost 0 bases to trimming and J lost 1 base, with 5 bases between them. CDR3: CASSLGGSYNEQFF. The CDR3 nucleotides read TGTGCCAGCAGCTTGGGAGGATCCTACAATGAGCAGTTCTTC.

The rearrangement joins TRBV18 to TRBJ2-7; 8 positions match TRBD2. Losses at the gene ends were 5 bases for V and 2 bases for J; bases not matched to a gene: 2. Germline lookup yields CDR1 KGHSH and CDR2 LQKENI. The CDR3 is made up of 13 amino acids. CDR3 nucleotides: TGTGCCAGCTCAAAGGGACTAGCCTACGAGCAGTACTTC. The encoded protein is CASSKGLAYEQYF.

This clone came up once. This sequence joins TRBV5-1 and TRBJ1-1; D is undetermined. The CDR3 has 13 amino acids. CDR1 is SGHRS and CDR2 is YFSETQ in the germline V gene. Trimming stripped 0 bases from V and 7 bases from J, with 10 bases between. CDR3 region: CASSLVGVGEAFF. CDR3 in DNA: TGCGCCAGCAGCTTGGTCGGGGTTGGTGAAGCTTTCTTT. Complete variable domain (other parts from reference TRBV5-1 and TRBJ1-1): KAGVTQTPRYLIKTRGQQVTLSCSPISGHRSVSWYQQTPGQGLQFLFEYFSETQRNKGNFPGRFSGRQFSNSRSEMNVSTLELGDSALYLCASSLVGVGEAFFGQGTRLTVV.

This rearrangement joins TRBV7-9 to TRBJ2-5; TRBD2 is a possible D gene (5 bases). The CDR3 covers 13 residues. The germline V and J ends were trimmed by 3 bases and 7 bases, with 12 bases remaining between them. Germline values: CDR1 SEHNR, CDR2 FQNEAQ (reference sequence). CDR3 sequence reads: CASSFPPGGTQYF. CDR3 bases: TGTGCCAGCAGCTTCCCCCCCGGAGGGACCCAGTACTTC.

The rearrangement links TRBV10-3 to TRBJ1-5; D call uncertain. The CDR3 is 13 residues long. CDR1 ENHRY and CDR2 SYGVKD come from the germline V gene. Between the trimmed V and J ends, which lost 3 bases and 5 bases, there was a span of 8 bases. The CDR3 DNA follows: TGTGCCATCAGTGAAGGAAAGGATCAGCCCCAGCATTTT. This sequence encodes CAISEGKDQPQHF.

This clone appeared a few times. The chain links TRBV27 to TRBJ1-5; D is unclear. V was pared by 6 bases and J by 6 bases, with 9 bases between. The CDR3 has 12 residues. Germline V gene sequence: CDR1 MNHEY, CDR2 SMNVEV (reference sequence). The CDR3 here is CASSKGTQPQHF. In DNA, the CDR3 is TGTGCCAGCAGCAAAGGTACTCAGCCCCAGCATTTT.

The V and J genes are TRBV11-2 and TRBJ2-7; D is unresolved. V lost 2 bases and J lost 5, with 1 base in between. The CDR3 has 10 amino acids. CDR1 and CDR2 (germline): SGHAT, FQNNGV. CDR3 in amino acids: CASSLNEQYF. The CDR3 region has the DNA TGTGCCAGCAGCTTAAACGAGCAGTACTTC. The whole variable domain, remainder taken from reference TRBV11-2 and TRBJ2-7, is EAGVAQSPRYKIIEKRQSVAFWCNPISGHATLYWYQQILGQGPKLLIQFQNNGVVDDSQLPKDRFSAERLKGVDSTLKIQPAKLEDSAVYLCASSLNEQYFGPGTRLTVT.